These T cell receptor beta chains were read from a single sample in a study of regulatory T cells in long-lasting Graves disease. TCRdb re-analysed the multiplex PCR reads in MiXCR, keeping a single row per CDR3 protein. Of roughly 510,000 distinct CDR3 sequences detected, roughly 15% appear once; the ten largest clones hold approximately 12%. These same data were also listed under a study on T cells in Graves' hyperthyroidism and ophthalmopathy.

The sequencing used peripheral blood mononuclear cells (PBMCs), collected at new diagnosis, from a patient treated with antithyroid drugs. The receptors were gathered from a man aged 18-30 years with Graves disease. CDR3s include the opening cysteine and the closing phenylalanine or tryptophan. D genes are given only for firm matches. Rows give clone size only sometimes, using once, few, many, or a class for an expanded clone.

D gene: TRBD2
V gene: TRBV27
J gene: TRBJ2-5
clone size: few
CDR3 DNA: TGTGCCAGCAGACTAGCGGGAGGGCAGGGAGAGACCCAGTACTTC
CDR3 protein: CASRLAGGQGETQYF

D gene: TRBD1
V gene: TRBV15
J gene: TRBJ1-3
clone size: few
CDR3 DNA: TGTGCCACCAGCAGAGGATTGGGGACAGGGGCTGGAAACACCATATATTTT
CDR3 protein: CATSRGLGTGAGNTIYF

D gene: NA
V gene: TRBV14
J gene: TRBJ1-1
clone size: NA
CDR3 DNA: TGTGCCAGCAGCTGGGTCCCTGGGGACACTGAAGCTTTCTTT
CDR3 protein: CASSWVPGDTEAFF

D gene: NA
V gene: TRBV6-1
J gene: TRBJ2-5
clone size: NA
CDR3 DNA: TGTGCCAGCAGTACGGGACAAAAGGGAGGGTTGGGAGAGACCCAGTACTTC
CDR3 protein: CASSTGQKGGLGETQYF

D gene: TRBD2
V gene: TRBV11-2
J gene: TRBJ2-7
clone size: many
CDR3 DNA: TGTGCCAGCAGCTTAACTAGCGGGCCCTACGAGCAGTACTTC
CDR3 protein: CASSLTSGPYEQYF

D gene: NA
V gene: TRBV7-9
J gene: TRBJ2-7
clone size: many
CDR3 DNA: TGTGCCAGCAGCTTATTGGGGGGCGGCGAGCAGTACTTC
CDR3 protein: CASSLLGGGEQYF

D gene: TRBD1
V gene: TRBV4-1
J gene: TRBJ1-1
clone size: NA
CDR3 DNA: TGCGCCAGCAGCCAAGGGGGACAGGGGGTCGGCCGGACTGAAGCTTTCTTT
CDR3 protein: CASSQGGQGVGRTEAFF

D gene: NA
V gene: TRBV6-1
J gene: TRBJ2-7
clone size: many
CDR3 DNA: TGTGCCAGCAACAGCACGGAGGGAATTGAGAGCGCGTACGACCGAGCCCCCGAGCAGTACTTC
CDR3 protein: CASNSTEGIESAYDRAPEQYF

D gene: TRBD2
V gene: TRBV20-1
J gene: TRBJ2-1
clone size: many
CDR3 DNA: TGCAGTGCTAGAGAGGGGGGAGGGCTAATTGGTGAGCAGTTCTTC
CDR3 protein: CSAREGGGLIGEQFF

D gene: NA
V gene: TRBV7-9
J gene: TRBJ2-7
clone size: many
CDR3 DNA: TGTGCCAGCAGCTTAGTCCCAGGAGGCGAGCAGTACTTC
CDR3 protein: CASSLVPGGEQYF

D gene: TRBD1
V gene: TRBV5-1
J gene: TRBJ2-7
clone size: many
CDR3 DNA: TGCGCCAGCAGATCCGACAGGGGCATAGGACTCGCCTACGAGCAGTACTTC
CDR3 protein: CASRSDRGIGLAYEQYF

D gene: TRBD1
V gene: TRBV28
J gene: TRBJ1-1
clone size: NA
CDR3 DNA: TGTGCCGGCAGTTTGATGGCAGGGGGCGCGAGAACTGAAGCTTTCTTT
CDR3 protein: CAGSLMAGGARTEAFF

D gene: NA
V gene: TRBV24-1
J gene: TRBJ1-5
clone size: NA
CDR3 DNA: TGTGCCACCAGTGATCAGGCTGAGAATCAGCCCCAGCATTTT
CDR3 protein: CATSDQAENQPQHF

D gene: NA
V gene: TRBV12-3/TRBV12-4
J gene: TRBJ1-5
clone size: NA
CDR3 DNA: TGTGCCAGCAGTCCAAAGGGGGTAGGGACGGGAATATTTGGCAATCAGCCCCAGCATTTT
CDR3 protein: CASSPKGVGTGIFGNQPQHF

D gene: TRBD2
V gene: TRBV3-1
J gene: TRBJ2-1
clone size: many
CDR3 DNA: TGTGCCAGCAGCCAAGGATTGACTAGCGGGAGTAGTGAGCAGTTCTTC
CDR3 protein: CASSQGLTSGSSEQFF

D gene: NA
V gene: TRBV9
J gene: TRBJ1-3
clone size: NA
CDR3 DNA: TGTGCCAGCAGCCCCGGGGGTTCTGGAAACACCATATATTTT
CDR3 protein: CASSPGGSGNTIYF

D gene: TRBD2
V gene: TRBV28
J gene: TRBJ2-2
clone size: many
CDR3 DNA: TGTGCCAGCAGTCCGGGACTAGCGGGAGGGGATACCGGGGAGCTGTTTTTT
CDR3 protein: CASSPGLAGGDTGELFF

D gene: NA
V gene: TRBV7-2
J gene: TRBJ1-2
clone size: NA
CDR3 DNA: TGTGCCAGCACACGGGGAGCTAACTATGGCTACACCTTC
CDR3 protein: CASTRGANYGYTF

D gene: NA
V gene: TRBV6-5
J gene: TRBJ2-7
clone size: many
CDR3 DNA: TGTGCCAGCAGTTACTCGGGACCGTATCGAGAGCAGTACTTC
CDR3 protein: CASSYSGPYREQYF

D gene: NA
V gene: TRBV11-1
J gene: TRBJ1-1
clone size: many
CDR3 DNA: TGTGCCAGCAGCCAAAGCTCTTGGGGGGTAGGTGACACTGAAGCTTTCTTT
CDR3 protein: CASSQSSWGVGDTEAFF

D gene: TRBD2
V gene: TRBV5-1
J gene: TRBJ2-7
clone size: many
CDR3 DNA: TGCGCCAGCAGCTTGGCCGACGGGAGGACGAACTACGAGCAGTACTTC
CDR3 protein: CASSLADGRTNYEQYF

D gene: NA
V gene: TRBV25-1
J gene: TRBJ2-6
clone size: few
CDR3 DNA: TGTGCCAGCAGTGCAATAGGCTCTGGGGCCAACGTCCTGACTTTC
CDR3 protein: CASSAIGSGANVLTF

D gene: NA
V gene: TRBV9
J gene: TRBJ1-4
clone size: NA
CDR3 DNA: TGTGCCAGCAGCACCGGACAAGGCGAAAAACTGTTTTTT
CDR3 protein: CASSTGQGEKLFF

D gene: NA
V gene: TRBV6-1
J gene: TRBJ1-2
clone size: many
CDR3 DNA: TGTGCCAGCAGTCCTGAGCCTTATGGCTACACCTTC
CDR3 protein: CASSPEPYGYTF

D gene: NA
V gene: TRBV6-1
J gene: TRBJ2-7
clone size: few
CDR3 DNA: TGTGCCAGCAGTGAAGCGCGAAGGCGATCTTGGACTACTTACGAGCAGTACTTC
CDR3 protein: CASSEARRRSWTTYEQYF

D gene: TRBD1
V gene: TRBV5-1
J gene: TRBJ2-1
clone size: few
CDR3 DNA: TGTGCCAGCAGCTCCGGGACAGAGTACAATGAGCAGTTCTTC
CDR3 protein: CASSSGTEYNEQFF

D gene: NA
V gene: TRBV10-1
J gene: TRBJ2-1
clone size: NA
CDR3 DNA: TGCGCCAGCTCGGTCCGGGGGCCTCGGTTCTTC
CDR3 protein: CASSVRGPRFF

D gene: NA
V gene: TRBV5-1
J gene: TRBJ2-2
clone size: NA
CDR3 DNA: TGCGCCAGCAGCTTGTCGCGGGGTAGCTTCACCGGGGAGCTGTTTTTT
CDR3 protein: CASSLSRGSFTGELFF

D gene: NA
V gene: TRBV9
J gene: TRBJ2-7
clone size: few
CDR3 DNA: TGTGCCAGCAGCGTAGGGGCAGGGGCCTACGAGCAGTACTTC
CDR3 protein: CASSVGAGAYEQYF

D gene: TRBD2
V gene: TRBV3-1
J gene: TRBJ2-3
clone size: NA
CDR3 DNA: TGTGCCAGCAGCTCCTACGGGAGGGCCACAGATACGCAGTATTTT
CDR3 protein: CASSSYGRATDTQYF

D gene: NA
V gene: TRBV9
J gene: TRBJ2-7
clone size: NA
CDR3 DNA: TGTGCCAGCAGCACTGAGGGGGCTAGCGAACCCTACGAGCAGTACTTC
CDR3 protein: CASSTEGASEPYEQYF

D gene: TRBD2
V gene: TRBV5-1
J gene: TRBJ2-5
clone size: few
CDR3 DNA: TGCGCCAGCAGCTTCAGCGGGAACTCGGAGACCCAGTACTTC
CDR3 protein: CASSFSGNSETQYF

D gene: NA
V gene: TRBV4-1
J gene: TRBJ1-3
clone size: NA
CDR3 DNA: TGCGCCAGCAGCCAAGTCCGGGAGCTTCAGTGGAACACCATATATTTT
CDR3 protein: CASSQVRELQWNTIYF